One sample yielded the 22 T cell receptor beta chains listed below, sequenced in a study of cytomegalovirus exposure and HLA in healthy donors. Both 60 Vbeta primers and 13 Jbeta primers went into the PCR. Sequencing was performed with immunoSEQ multiplex PCR; in TCRdb, only in-frame clones are kept and a portion is missing. The sample consists of some 170,000 clones, approximately 78% of them appearing once. Sequenced material: PBMCs. Receptors were obtained from a girl between 2 and 10 years old in good health and CMV-seropositive.

This chain uses TRBV30 with TRBJ1-1; 10 nucleotides agree with TRBD1. The CDR3 is made up of 14 amino acids. Germline CDR1 is GTSNPN and CDR2 is SVGIG (reference sequence). V lost 2 bases, J lost 5 bases, and 5 bases stayed unmatched. The CDR3 DNA reads TGTGCCTGGAGTTCAGGACAGGGGGAGACTGAAGCTTTCTTT. It specifies CAWSSGQGETEAFF. Based on the CDR3 plus reference TRBV30 and TRBJ1-1, the full variable domain is SQTIHQWPATLVQPVGSPLSLECTVEGTSNPNLYWYRQAAGRGLQLLFYSVGIGQISSEVPQNLSASRPQDRQFILSSKKLLLSDSGFYLCAWSSGQGETEAFFGQGTRLTVV.

This clone was picked up one time. This chain uses TRBV28 with TRBJ2-5; the match to TRBD1 covers 7 bases. V lost 0 bases, J lost 7 bases, and 14 bases stayed unmatched. Germline V CDR1 and CDR2: MDHEN, SYDVKM. This CDR3 has 17 residues. The CDR3 protein is CASSLWRGGREWGTQYF. The CDR3 DNA sequence: TGTGCCAGCAGTTTATGGCGAGGGGGCAGGGAGTGGGGGACCCAGTACTTC. The whole variable domain, filled in from reference TRBV28 and TRBJ2-5, reads DVKVTQSSRYLVKRTGEKVFLECVQDMDHENMFWYRQDPGLGLRLIYFSYDVKMKEKGDIPEGYSVSREKKERFSLILESASTNQTSMYLCASSLWRGGREWGTQYFGPGTRLLVL.

The chain recombines TRBV6-5 with TRBJ1-2, with D tentatively TRBD1 (5 bases). Per the germline V gene, CDR1 is MNHEY and CDR2 is SVGAGI. The V end lost 7 bases, the J end lost 4 bases, and 13 bases lay between the germline ends. This CDR3 is 13 amino acids long. The CDR3 coding sequence is TGTGCCAGCACCCGATCGACAGTCTATGGCTACACCTTC. Its translation is CASTRSTVYGYTF.

The chain carries TRBV19 and TRBJ2-7; TRBD1 matches 8 bases. Germline CDR1 and CDR2: LNHDA and SQIVND (reference sequence). The CDR3 extends over 14 amino acids. The V segment lost 6 bases and the J segment 0 bases; nucleotides outside the gene matches: 4. The CDR3 protein is CASSSGTGSYEQYF. The CDR3 DNA follows: TGTGCCAGTAGCTCCGGGACAGGCTCCTACGAGCAGTACTTC.

The chain carries TRBV28 and TRBJ2-5, with unresolved D. The CDR3 has 12 residues. Deletions cut 0 bases from V and 5 bases from J, with 4 bases between. CDR1 is MDHEN and CDR2 is SYDVKM in the germline V gene. In DNA form, the CDR3 reads TGTGCCAGCAGTTTATGCATGGAGACCCAGTACTTC. Residues: CASSLCMETQYF.

The chain joins TRBV6-1 to TRBJ2-7; TRBD2 matches at 7 bases. The CDR3 consists of 15 residues. The V segment lost 3 bases and the J segment 9 bases; nucleotides outside the gene matches: 14. Germline loops: CDR1 MNHNS, CDR2 SASEGT. DNA for the CDR3: TGTGCCAGCAGTGACGGGAGGAGAGGGTATGGTTCGCAGTACTTC. The encoded protein is CASSDGRRGYGSQYF.

The V call is TRBV19, the J call TRBJ2-7; 12 nucleotides match TRBD2. The CDR3 totals 15 residues. V dropped 5 bases and J dropped 2; count of bases not matched to a gene: 4. CDR1 LNHDA and CDR2 SQIVND come from the germline V gene (reference sequence). CDR3 region: CASSYGLAGTYEQYF. In DNA, the CDR3 is TGTGCCAGTAGTTATGGACTAGCGGGGACCTACGAGCAGTACTTC. The variable domain in full, completed from reference TRBV19 and TRBJ2-7, reads DGGITQSPKYLFRKEGQNVTLSCEQNLNHDAMYWYRQDPGQGLRLIYYSQIVNDFQKGDIAEGYSVSREKKESFPLTVTSAQKNPTAFYLCASSYGLAGTYEQYFGPGTRLTVT.

The chain links TRBV21-1 to TRBJ2-1; the tabulated D call, TRBD2, remains unverified against the DNA. TRBV21-1 is designated a pseudogene. There are 15 residues in the CDR3. The CDR3, as DNA: TGTGCCAGCAGCAATCTCCGCGGAACCTACAATGAGCAGTTCTTC. Residues: CASSNLRGTYNEQFF.

This clone was seen only once. The chain joins TRBV7-9 to TRBJ2-4; weak D call: TRBD1 (6 bases). Per the germline V gene, CDR1 is SEHNR and CDR2 is FQNEAQ (reference sequence). The V end lost 5 bases, the J end lost 8 bases, and 22 bases lay between the germline ends. The CDR3 runs 16 residues. CDR3 in amino acids: CASSPRRILRGDIQYF. The CDR3 DNA reads as TGTGCCAGCAGCCCGCGGCGTATTCTCAGGGGTGACATTCAGTACTTC. Full variable domain (rest looked up from reference TRBV7-9 and TRBJ2-4): DTGVSQNPRHKITKRGQNVTFRCDPISEHNRLYWYRQTLGQGPEFLTYFQNEAQLEKSRLLSDRFSAERPKGSFSTLEIQRTEQGDSAMYLCASSPRRILRGDIQYFGAGTRLSVL.

This chain uses TRBV2 with TRBJ2-1, with D possibly being TRBD2 (7 bases). This CDR3 is built from 15 residues. The germline V gene has CDR1 SNHLY and CDR2 FYNNEI. Trimming took 4 bases from V and 8 from J, leaving 18 bases between them. CDR3 amino acids: CASSGGGGREDEQFF. Written as DNA, the CDR3 is TGTGCCAGCAGTGGGGGGGGCGGGCGTGAAGATGAGCAGTTCTTC.

This chain links TRBV27 with TRBJ1-5; the match to TRBD1 covers 7 bases. The CDR3 is made up of 14 amino acids. V gave up 6 bases and J gave up 4 bases; unmatched junction bases: 6. Per germline, CDR1 MNHEY and CDR2 SMNVEV (reference sequence). CDR3 DNA: TGTGCCAGCAGCAGACAGGGTACGAATCAGCCCCAGCATTTT. Translating it yields CASSRQGTNQPQHF.

The CDR3 coding sequence is TGCGCCAGCAGCCAAGTAGGGGGGGGACAAATCACCGGGGAGCTGTTTTTT. It encodes CASSQVGGGQITGELFF. The V call is TRBV4-1, the J call TRBJ2-2; D is perhaps TRBD2 (7 bases). CDR1 MGHRA and CDR2 YSYEKL come from the germline V gene. The CDR3 consists of 17 residues. The V gene lost 1 base and the J gene lost 4 bases, with 16 bases spanning the gap.

The chain is built from TRBV5-1 and TRBJ1-1; D is unclear. The CDR3 loop spans 12 amino acids. V lost 6 bases, J lost 0 bases, and 6 bases lay in between. CDR1 is SGHRS and CDR2 is YFSETQ in the germline V gene. The chain's CDR3 is CASKAVNTEAFF. CDR3 nucleotides: TGCGCCAGCAAAGCTGTGAACACTGAAGCTTTCTTT.

For this clone: The sample has other DNA sequences that encode this CDR3 too. The V call is TRBV28, the J call TRBJ2-7; D possibly corresponds to TRBD1 (6 bases). V shed 2 bases and J shed 1 base, with 6 bases lying between them. Germline-derived CDR1 and CDR2 are MDHEN and SYDVKM. The CDR3 extends over 13 amino acids. CDR3 DNA sequence: TGTGCCAGCAGTTTAACAGGGTCCTACGAGCAGTACTTC. This sequence encodes CASSLTGSYEQYF.

This clone came up once. The chain combines TRBV2 with TRBJ1-5; TRBD1 is a possible D gene (5 bases). V lost 6 bases and J lost 7, with 13 bases in between. Per germline, CDR1 SNHLY and CDR2 FYNNEI. The CDR3 has 13 amino acids. CDR3 sequence: CASRGRAGQPQHF. The CDR3 coding sequence is TGTGCCAGCAGGGGCAGGGCCGGGCAGCCCCAGCATTTT.

The chain is built from TRBV2 and TRBJ2-5; 9 nucleotides line up with TRBD1. Trimming cost V 3 bases and J 5 bases; bases outside gene matches: 4. The CDR3 is 14 amino acids. The germline CDR1 and CDR2 sequences are SNHLY and FYNNEI. The CDR3 DNA is TGTGCCAGCAGTGATGACAGGGGGACCGAGACCCAGTACTTC. This sequence encodes CASSDDRGTETQYF.

V gene TRBV28 combines with J gene TRBJ2-1; the match to TRBD2 covers 8 bases. This CDR3 is built from 17 residues. CDR1 and CDR2 from the germline V gene are MDHEN and SYDVKM. J was trimmed by 6 bases and V by 4 bases; bases with no gene match: 14. This CDR3 reads CASSCSVGLVYCNEQFF. The CDR3 DNA is TGTGCCAGCAGTTGTTCCGTGGGACTAGTCTATTGCAATGAGCAGTTCTTC.

This chain links TRBV9 with TRBJ2-7, with unresolved D. Germline CDR1 is SGDLS and CDR2 is YYNGEE. The CDR3 is made up of 14 amino acids. With 3 bases removed from V and 0 bases from J, the gap between germline ends came to 10 bases. The CDR3 sequence is CASSGRLGSYEQYF. CDR3 nucleotide sequence: TGTGCCAGCAGCGGTAGACTGGGCTCCTACGAGCAGTACTTC.

The chain recombines TRBV7-3 with TRBJ2-2; TRBD1 matches 10 bases. Trimming at V came to 4 bases and at J to 6 bases, leaving 2 bases not matched to a gene. This CDR3 is 14 amino acids long. Germline V CDR1 and CDR2: SGHTA, FQGTGA. This CDR3 reads CASSSGQGAGELFF. Here the CDR3 DNA reads TGTGCCAGCAGCTCCGGACAGGGGGCCGGGGAGCTGTTTTTT.

The chain has TRBV30 and TRBJ2-4, with TRBD1 matching 9 bases. The CDR3 consists of 16 residues. CDR1 is GTSNPN and CDR2 is SVGIG in the germline V gene (reference sequence). Germline trimming cut 3 bases from V and 3 bases from J; bases unmatched to any gene: 9. The CDR3 region is CAWRGIRDRDKNIQYF. Written as DNA, the CDR3 is TGTGCCTGGAGGGGAATCCGGGACAGGGACAAAAACATTCAGTACTTC.

This clone has just a few counts. V and J are TRBV4-1 and TRBJ2-1; D call uncertain. This CDR3 region has 17 residues. Germline V gene data show CDR1 as MGHRA and CDR2 as YSYEKL. V was shortened by 0 bases and J by 3 bases, with 15 bases between the two germline ends. This CDR3 reads CASSQDPLRRVYNEQFF. The DNA for the CDR3 is TGCGCCAGCAGCCAAGATCCCCTCCGTCGGGTCTACAATGAGCAGTTCTTC.

V usage is TRBV28 and J usage is TRBJ1-1; maybe TRBD1 (5 bases). The length of the CDR3 is 12 residues. V was shortened by 4 bases and J by 4 bases, with 7 bases between the two germline ends. Germline CDR1 is MDHEN and CDR2 is SYDVKM. Here the CDR3 reads CASSWGGTEAFF. DNA of the CDR3: TGTGCCAGCAGTTGGGGGGGCACTGAAGCTTTCTTT.